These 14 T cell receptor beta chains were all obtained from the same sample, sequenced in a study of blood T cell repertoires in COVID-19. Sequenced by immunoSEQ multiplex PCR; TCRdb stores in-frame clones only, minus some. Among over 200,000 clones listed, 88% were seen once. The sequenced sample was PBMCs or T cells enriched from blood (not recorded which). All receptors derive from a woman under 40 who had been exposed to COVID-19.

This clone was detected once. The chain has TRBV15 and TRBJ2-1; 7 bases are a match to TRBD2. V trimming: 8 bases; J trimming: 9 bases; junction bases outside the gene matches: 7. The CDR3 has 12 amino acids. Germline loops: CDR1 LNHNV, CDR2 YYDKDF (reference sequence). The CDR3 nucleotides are TGTGCCACCGGGCGTCCGGGAGGTGAGCAGTTCTTC. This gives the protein CATGRPGGEQFF.

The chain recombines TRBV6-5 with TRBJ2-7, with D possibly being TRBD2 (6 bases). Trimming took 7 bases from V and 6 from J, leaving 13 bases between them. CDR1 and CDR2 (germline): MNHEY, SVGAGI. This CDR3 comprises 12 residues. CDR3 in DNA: TGTGCCAGCACCATGGAGGGTCGCGAGCAGTACTTC. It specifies CASTMEGREQYF.

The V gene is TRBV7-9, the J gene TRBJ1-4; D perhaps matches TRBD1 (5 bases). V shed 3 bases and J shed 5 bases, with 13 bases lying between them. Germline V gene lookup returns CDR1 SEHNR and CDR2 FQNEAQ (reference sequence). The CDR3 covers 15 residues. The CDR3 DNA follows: TGTGCCAGCAGCTTCTCGGGGACTCCCAATGAAAAACTGTTTTTT. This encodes CASSFSGTPNEKLFF.

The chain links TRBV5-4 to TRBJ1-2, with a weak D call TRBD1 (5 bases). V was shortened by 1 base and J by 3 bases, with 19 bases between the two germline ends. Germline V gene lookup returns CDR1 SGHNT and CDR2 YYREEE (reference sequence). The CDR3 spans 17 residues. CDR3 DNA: TGTGCCAGCAGCTTGTCTACAGGAGGGAGCGGGCACTATGGCTACACCTTC. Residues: CASSLSTGGSGHYGYTF.

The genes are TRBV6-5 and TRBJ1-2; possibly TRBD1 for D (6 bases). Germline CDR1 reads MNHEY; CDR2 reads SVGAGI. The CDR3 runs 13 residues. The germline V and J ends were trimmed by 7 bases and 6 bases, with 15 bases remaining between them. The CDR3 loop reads CASKRSGADGYTF. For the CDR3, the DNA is TGTGCCAGCAAACGTTCAGGGGCGGATGGCTACACCTTC.

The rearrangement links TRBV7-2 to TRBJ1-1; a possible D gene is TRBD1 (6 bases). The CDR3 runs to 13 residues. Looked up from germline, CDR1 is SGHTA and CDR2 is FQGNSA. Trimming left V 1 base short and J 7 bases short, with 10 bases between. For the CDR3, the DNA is TGTGCCAGCAGCTTAGGGCAGGGGCTTGAAGCTTTCTTT. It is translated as CASSLGQGLEAFF.

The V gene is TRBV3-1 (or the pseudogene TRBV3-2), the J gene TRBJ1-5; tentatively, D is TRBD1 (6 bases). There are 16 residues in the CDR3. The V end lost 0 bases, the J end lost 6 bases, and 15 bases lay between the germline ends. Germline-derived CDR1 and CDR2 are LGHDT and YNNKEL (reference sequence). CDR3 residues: CASSQDLGRGFQPQHF. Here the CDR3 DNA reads TGTGCCAGCAGCCAAGATCTAGGCAGGGGTTTTCAGCCCCAGCATTTT.

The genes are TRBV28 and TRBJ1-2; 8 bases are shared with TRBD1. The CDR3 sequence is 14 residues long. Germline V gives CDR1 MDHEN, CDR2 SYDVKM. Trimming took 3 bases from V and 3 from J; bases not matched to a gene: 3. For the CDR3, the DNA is TGTGCCAGCAGTTTTCAGGGGGCGTACTATGGCTACACCTTC. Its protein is CASSFQGAYYGYTF.

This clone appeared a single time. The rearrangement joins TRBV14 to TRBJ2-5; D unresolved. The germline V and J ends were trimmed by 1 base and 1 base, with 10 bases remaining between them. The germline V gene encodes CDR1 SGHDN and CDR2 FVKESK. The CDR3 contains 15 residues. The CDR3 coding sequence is TGTGCCAGCAGCCAAGGTCAGGCACCCCAAGAGACCCAGTACTTC. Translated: CASSQGQAPQETQYF.

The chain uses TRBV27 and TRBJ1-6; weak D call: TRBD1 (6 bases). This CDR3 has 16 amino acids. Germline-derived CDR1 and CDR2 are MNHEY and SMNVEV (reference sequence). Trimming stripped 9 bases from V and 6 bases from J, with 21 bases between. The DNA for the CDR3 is TGTGCCAGTAGGGGCCTTAAGGACAGAATTAATTCACCCCTCCACTTT. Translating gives CASRGLKDRINSPLHF.

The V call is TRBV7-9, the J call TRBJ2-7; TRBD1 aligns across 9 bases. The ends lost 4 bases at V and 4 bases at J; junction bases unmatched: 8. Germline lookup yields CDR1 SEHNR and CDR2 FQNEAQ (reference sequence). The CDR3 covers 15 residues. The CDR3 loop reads CASSSPGTGFYEQYF. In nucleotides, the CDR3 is TGTGCCAGCAGCTCTCCCGGGACAGGGTTTTACGAGCAGTACTTC.

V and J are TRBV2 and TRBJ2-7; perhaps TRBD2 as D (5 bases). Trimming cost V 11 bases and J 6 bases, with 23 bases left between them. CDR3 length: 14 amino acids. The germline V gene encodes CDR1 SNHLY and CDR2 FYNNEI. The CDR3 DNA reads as TGTGCCGCCCAACCGGACTTCTCTTCGGGCGAGCAGTACTTC. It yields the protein CAAQPDFSSGEQYF.

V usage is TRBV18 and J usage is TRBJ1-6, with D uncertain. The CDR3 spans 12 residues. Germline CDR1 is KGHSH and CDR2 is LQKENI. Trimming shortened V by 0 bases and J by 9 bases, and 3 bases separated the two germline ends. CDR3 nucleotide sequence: TGTGCCAGCTCACCACCGCGTTCACCCCTCCACTTT. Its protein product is CASSPPRSPLHF.

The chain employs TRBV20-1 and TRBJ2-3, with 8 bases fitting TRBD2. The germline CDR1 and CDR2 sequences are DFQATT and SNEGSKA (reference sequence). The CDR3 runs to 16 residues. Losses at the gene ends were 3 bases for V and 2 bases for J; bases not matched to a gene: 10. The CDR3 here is CSASSGIAIATDTQYF. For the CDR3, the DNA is TGCAGTGCTAGTAGCGGGATTGCCATTGCCACAGATACGCAGTATTTT.